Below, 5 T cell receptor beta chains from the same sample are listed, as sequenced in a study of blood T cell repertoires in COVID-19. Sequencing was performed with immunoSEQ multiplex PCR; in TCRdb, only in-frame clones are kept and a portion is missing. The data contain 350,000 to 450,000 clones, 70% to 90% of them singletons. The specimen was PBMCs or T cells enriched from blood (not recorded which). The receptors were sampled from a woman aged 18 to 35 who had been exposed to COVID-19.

The CDR3 spells CASSLAKTESSYEQYF. The CDR3 bases are TGTGCCAGCAGCTTAGCCAAGACGGAGAGCTCCTACGAGCAGTACTTC. The J gene is TRBJ2-7, the V gene TRBV7-8; D uncertain. V gave up 0 bases and J gave up 0 bases, with 12 bases separating them. The CDR3 contains 16 residues. Germline-derived CDR1 and CDR2 are SGHVS and FQNEAQ.

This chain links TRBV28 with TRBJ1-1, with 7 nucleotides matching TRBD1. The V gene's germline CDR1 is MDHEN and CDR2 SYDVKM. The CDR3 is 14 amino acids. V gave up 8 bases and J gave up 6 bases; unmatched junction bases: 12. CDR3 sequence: CASRGEDRRAEAFF. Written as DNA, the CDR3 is TGTGCCAGCCGGGGTGAGGACAGGAGAGCTGAAGCTTTCTTT.

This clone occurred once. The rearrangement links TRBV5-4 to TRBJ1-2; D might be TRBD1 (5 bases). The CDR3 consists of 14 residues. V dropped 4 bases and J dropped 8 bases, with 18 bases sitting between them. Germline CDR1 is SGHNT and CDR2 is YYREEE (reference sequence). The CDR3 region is CASSATREIRGYTF. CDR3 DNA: TGTGCCAGCAGCGCGACCAGGGAAATAAGGGGCTACACCTTC.

CDR3 loop: CASSRTGGRDYGYTF. In DNA form, the CDR3 reads TGTGCCAGCAGTCGAACAGGGGGCAGGGACTATGGCTACACCTTC. This chain links TRBV6-4 with TRBJ1-2; TRBD1 matches at 9 bases. The CDR3 is 15 amino acids. V gave up 5 bases and J gave up 3 bases; unmatched junction bases: 7. Germline lookup yields CDR1 MRHNA and CDR2 SNTAGT.

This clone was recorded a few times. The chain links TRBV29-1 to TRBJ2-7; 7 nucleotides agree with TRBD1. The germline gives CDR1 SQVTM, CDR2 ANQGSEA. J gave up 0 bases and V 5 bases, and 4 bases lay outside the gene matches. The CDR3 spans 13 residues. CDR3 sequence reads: CSVLRGSSYEQYF. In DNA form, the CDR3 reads TGCAGCGTTCTCAGGGGGAGCTCCTACGAGCAGTACTTC.